This TCR beta chain was identified during a study of T-cell memory formation after mild COVID-19. Study information: TCR clusters largely stayed donor specific. Study-wide findings and caveats: Contracting clones from day 15 to 85 showed balanced CD4/CD8; later expanders favored CD4+. Clones which contracted sat mainly in CM and EM if CD4+, and in EMRA if CD8+.

The V segment lost 8 bases and the J segment 4 bases; nucleotides outside the gene matches: 7. The CDR3 length is 12 residues. In germline, CDR1 is GTSNPN, CDR2 SVGIG (reference sequence). TCRdb re-called the 5' RACE reads through MiXCR, storing one row per CDR3 protein. The data show 350,000 to 500,000 distinct CDR3 sequences, 20% seen once. This clonotype was seen only a few times. The target antigen is unknown. The receptor's source is an adult woman who had mild COVID-19 (a few samples of this study predate the infection). Cell type and time point are not known. The chain employs TRBV30 and TRBJ1-1; 7 bases fit TRBD1. The sequencing input was PBMCs or a T cell subset sorted from them (not recorded which). The CDR3 sequence: CATRQGSTEAFF. The CDR3 DNA sequence: TGTGCCACCCGACAGGGAAGCACTGAAGCTTTCTTT.